The source of this T cell receptor beta chain is a study of CXCR3-negative and CXCR3-positive naive CD8 T cells. Study-level findings and limits: Whereas memory cells differed, naive CXCR3-negative and CXCR3-positive cells shared similar TRBV-TRBJ usage. TRB CDR3 hydrophobicity was greater in CXCR3-positive naive cells than in CXCR3-negative naive cells. Both naive subsets carried similar amounts of surface CD5, so TCR strength was inferred from TRB CDR3 properties.

Carrying UMI labels, the TRB cDNA libraries were prepared through 5' RACE. TCRdb reprocessed the 5' RACE reads and reports one entry per CDR3 protein, with no DNA. The sample's table shows around 63,000 distinct CDR3 sequences. With respect to this clonotype: Its antigen is currently unknown.

The CDR3 is made up of 12 amino acids. Looked up from germline, CDR1 is SQVTM and CDR2 is ANQGSEA. The chain couples TRBV29-1 to TRBJ1-2; the TCRdb D gene call, TRBD1, has no DNA to confirm it. Input material: naive CXCR3+ CD8+ T cells from blood. As to subset: CD45RO-CCR7+CD27+CD95- naive CD8+ T cells expressing CXCR3 (TNR3+). This clonotype originated in a human donor in good health. Some clones in this sample may be carry-over from other donors' samples. The CDR3 sequence is CSVDAGDYGYTF.